This T cell receptor (beta chain) was documented in a study of blood T cell repertoires in COVID-19. The overall study: Researchers got acute and convalescent COVID-19 samples from the United States, Italy and Spain. Nucleic acid was either cDNA or gDNA, and it came from T cells, B-cell-depleted T cells, or PBMCs.

As handled by the study authors: Reference gene primer amplification yielded estimated nucleated cell counts. Sequencing was performed with immunoSEQ multiplex PCR; in TCRdb, only in-frame clones are kept and a portion is missing. V and J calls and clone size follow that table, whereas D and trimming were derived from the DNA. The profile shows 210,000 or so clones, around 82% of them singletons. The CDR3 is 16 residues long. Trimming took off 3 bases at V and 4 bases at J, with 15 bases between the two ends. Per germline, CDR1 KGHDR and CDR2 SFDVKD. J is TRBJ2-1 and V is TRBV24-1; tentatively, D is TRBD2 (6 bases). The sample was peripheral blood. This sequence was found in a man aged 50 or older with active or convalescent COVID-19. This CDR3 reads CATSDLPGLQYNEQFF. Here the CDR3 DNA reads TGTGCCACCAGTGATCTACCGGGACTTCAATACAATGAGCAGTTCTTC.